Reported below is one T cell receptor beta chain. Sequenced by immunoSEQ multiplex PCR; TCRdb stores in-frame clones only, minus some. The table lists fewer than 120,000 clones, 70% to 90% of them singletons, with roughly 3.5% in the top ten. The CDR3 extends over 15 amino acids. J lost 5 bases, V lost 5 bases, and 10 bases had no gene match. The germline CDR1 and CDR2 sequences are SGHRS and YFSETQ. The data stem from a study of control samples from healthy donors and cancer patients. This rearrangement joins TRBV5-1 to TRBJ2-7, with 10 bases lining up with TRBD1. The sequence was collected from a woman aged 55-70 years with lung cancer. The sequencing input was PBMCs. This CDR3 is CASSTTGQGVHEQYF. The CDR3 nucleotides read TGCGCCAGCAGTACCACTGGACAGGGGGTCCACGAGCAGTACTTC.